This TCR beta chain is drawn from a study of cytomegalovirus exposure and HLA in healthy donors. The PCR employed 60 Vbeta primers together with 13 Jbeta primers. Data came from immunoSEQ multiplex PCR; TCRdb stores just in-frame clones and leaves some out. The sample carries 120,000 or so clones, about 80% recorded once. The CDR3 has 14 residues. The germline gives CDR1 SGHNT, CDR2 YYREEE (reference sequence). Trimming stripped 4 bases from V and 2 bases from J, with 13 bases between. The sequence was obtained from a woman aged 55-69 years in good health and CMV-seropositive. Source material: PBMCs. The gene calls are TRBV5-4 and TRBJ2-7; possibly TRBD1 for D (6 bases). This CDR3 is CASSTGTPPYEQYF. The CDR3 DNA sequence: TGTGCCAGCAGCACCGGGACACCTCCCTACGAGCAGTACTTC.